This T cell receptor (beta chain) was captured in a study of blood T cell repertoires in COVID-19. On the study more broadly: Some COVID-19 samples were acute and others convalescent; all came from the United States, Italy and Spain.

CDR3 length: 15 amino acids. V dropped 5 bases and J dropped 3 bases, with 14 bases sitting between them. Germline lookup yields CDR1 LGHDT and CDR2 YNNKEL (reference sequence). TCRdb keeps only in-frame clones here, not all; method: immunoSEQ multiplex PCR. The sample lists some 40,000 clones, roughly 84% occurring once. The sample was peripheral blood. V is TRBV3-1 (or the pseudogene TRBV3-2) and J is TRBJ1-5, with D possibly TRBD1 on 6 matching bases. The TCR sequence derives from a woman older than 75 with acute or convalescent COVID-19. This CDR3 reads CASSSDRLVNQPQHF. CDR3 nucleotides: TGTGCCAGCAGCTCCGACAGGCTAGTCAATCAGCCCCAGCATTTT.